The 28 T cell receptor beta chains presented below share a single source sample, sequenced in a study of cytomegalovirus exposure and HLA in healthy donors. PCR used 60 Vbeta primers and 13 Jbeta primers. The method was immunoSEQ multiplex PCR; TCRdb's version includes in-frame clones alone and lacks a portion of them. This sample has around 140,000 clones; 77% occur once, and the top ten carry more than 4%. The sequenced sample was PBMCs. These receptors came from a male donor in good health and CMV-seropositive.

This clone was counted once. The gene calls are TRBV10-3 and TRBJ2-7, with a tentative D call TRBD1 (5 bases). CDR1 is ENHRY, CDR2 SYGVKD, per germline. The CDR3 sequence is 13 residues long. Trimming removed 0 bases from V and 6 bases from J, with 9 bases in between. The CDR3 protein is CAISESGQGEQYF. In nucleotides, the CDR3 is TGTGCCATCAGTGAGTCTGGGCAGGGCGAGCAGTACTTC.

This chain uses TRBV28 with TRBJ1-4; D unclear. The CDR3 contains 14 residues. Germline values: CDR1 MDHEN, CDR2 SYDVKM. V lost 8 bases, J lost 5 bases, and 15 bases lay in between. The CDR3 sequence is CASGPTRPNEKLFF. CDR3 bases: TGTGCCAGCGGACCAACTAGACCGAATGAAAAACTGTTTTTT. The full variable domain, with the rest looked up from reference TRBV28 and TRBJ1-4, is DVKVTQSSRYLVKRTGEKVFLECVQDMDHENMFWYRQDPGLGLRLIYFSYDVKMKEKGDIPEGYSVSREKKERFSLILESASTNQTSMYLCASGPTRPNEKLFFGSGTQLSVL.

The chain uses TRBV18 and TRBJ2-6; D ambiguous. There are 17 residues in the CDR3. V lost 0 bases, J lost 6 bases, and 15 bases lay in between. Germline V gene lookup returns CDR1 KGHSH and CDR2 LQKENI. This CDR3 reads CASSPPGRHFKANVLTF. The DNA for the CDR3 is TGTGCCAGCTCACCACCAGGCAGGCACTTTAAGGCCAACGTCCTGACTTTC. The full variable domain, completed using reference TRBV18 and TRBJ2-6, is NAGVMQNPRHLVRRRGQEARLRCSPMKGHSHVYWYRQLPEEGLKFMVYLQKENIIDESGMPKERFSAEFPKEGPSILRIQQVVRGDSAAYFCASSPPGRHFKANVLTFGAGSRLTVL.

The chain recombines TRBV5-6 with TRBJ2-7, with a possible D match to TRBD2 (6 bases). V dropped 1 base and J dropped 3 bases, with 11 bases sitting between them. The CDR3 has 14 residues. Germline loops: CDR1 SGHDT, CDR2 YYEEEE. This chain's CDR3 is CASSLIGGNYEQYF. The CDR3 DNA follows: TGTGCCAGCAGCTTGATTGGCGGGAACTACGAGCAGTACTTC.

This chain uses TRBV5-4 with TRBJ2-2; D perhaps matches TRBD2 (7 bases). This CDR3 is 15 amino acids long. V lost 4 bases, J lost 1 base, and 11 bases lay in between. Germline-derived CDR1 and CDR2 are SGHNT and YYREEE (reference sequence). CDR3 nucleotide sequence: TGTGCCAGCAGCCCGAGGGGGGGGAACACCGGGGAGCTGTTTTTT. As protein: CASSPRGGNTGELFF.

J is TRBJ2-2 and V is TRBV5-1, with D perhaps matching TRBD2 (6 bases). V was pared by 7 bases and J by 0 bases, with 19 bases between. This CDR3 has 17 residues. CDR1 is SGHRS and CDR2 is YFSETQ in the germline V gene. In DNA form, the CDR3 reads TGCGCCAGCTACCCCTGGGGACGGGGGTCGAACACCGGGGAGCTGTTTTTT. It is translated as CASYPWGRGSNTGELFF.

The rearrangement uses TRBV28 and TRBJ2-4; 7 nucleotides match TRBD2. CDR1 and CDR2 (germline): MDHEN, SYDVKM. V lost 6 bases, J lost 9 bases, and 11 bases stayed unmatched. The CDR3 loop spans 14 amino acids. The CDR3 nucleotides are TGTGCCAGCAGCTCGGGGGGATCCAATGGCATTCAGTACTTC. Translated, it gives CASSSGGSNGIQYF.

The chain uses TRBV18 and TRBJ1-3; D remains unclear. The length of the CDR3 is 15 residues. V was trimmed by 1 base and J by 3 bases, leaving 10 bases between them. Per germline, CDR1 KGHSH and CDR2 LQKENI. CDR3 sequence: CASSPRAGNGNTIYF. CDR3 sequence (DNA): TGTGCCAGCTCACCACGCGCGGGGAATGGAAACACCATATATTTT.

J is TRBJ2-3 and V is TRBV30, with TRBD2 matching over 16 bases. This CDR3 comprises 17 residues. Germline V lookup: CDR1 GTSNPN, CDR2 SVGIG (reference sequence). V shed 1 base and J 1 base; nucleotides not matched to a gene: 2. The chain's CDR3 is CAWSAGLAGGRTDTQYF. CDR3 sequence (DNA): TGTGCCTGGAGTGCGGGACTAGCGGGGGGGCGCACAGATACGCAGTATTTT.

With regard to this clone: Sequence at one end of the junction differs from germline and may be a read error. Within the sample, other DNA sequences also encode this same CDR3. The chain has TRBV5-1 and TRBJ1-1; perhaps TRBD1 as D (6 bases). Germline loops: CDR1 SGHRS, CDR2 YFSETQ. The CDR3 has 13 amino acids. This CDR3 reads CASSQTGHTEAFF. For the CDR3, the DNA is TGCGCCAGCAGTCAGACAGGACACACTGAAGCTTTCTTC.

The chain joins TRBV28 to TRBJ1-4, with D perhaps matching TRBD1 (6 bases). The V gene lost 3 bases and the J gene lost 0 bases, with 17 bases spanning the gap. The V gene's germline CDR1 is MDHEN and CDR2 SYDVKM. This CDR3 region has 18 residues. The CDR3 is CASSFRLDRSATNEKLFF. The DNA for the CDR3 is TGTGCCAGCAGTTTTAGATTGGACAGAAGTGCAACTAATGAAAAACTGTTTTTT.

On this clone: An end of the junction differs from the germline gene, which may be a read error. V and J are TRBV7-9 and TRBJ1-1, with D maybe TRBD1 (5 bases). Germline loops: CDR1 SEHNR, CDR2 FQNEAQ (reference sequence). The CDR3 length is 17 residues. The CDR3 sequence is CSSSLDAGLPMNTEAFF. The CDR3 nucleotides read TGTTCCAGCAGCTTGGACGCAGGGCTCCCGATGAACACTGAAGCTTTCTTT.

This chain links TRBV6-6 with TRBJ2-4; tentative D call: TRBD1 (6 bases). Trimming cost V 9 bases and J 8 bases, with 17 bases left between them. The CDR3 is made up of 13 amino acids. CDR1 and CDR2 (germline): MNHNY, SVGAGI (reference sequence). CDR3 nucleotide sequence: TGTGCCAGTAACCGGGACACCGAGGACATTCAGTACTTC. As protein: CASNRDTEDIQYF.

The rearrangement uses TRBV6-5 and TRBJ2-7; D possibly corresponds to TRBD2 (5 bases). Germline assignment: CDR1 MNHEY and CDR2 SVGAGI. V lost 0 bases and J 1 base, leaving 10 bases between the germline ends. The CDR3 is 15 residues long. The CDR3 loop reads CASSYSRAGSYEQYF. The CDR3 DNA reads TGTGCCAGCAGTTACTCGAGGGCCGGGTCCTACGAGCAGTACTTC.

This rearrangement joins TRBV14 to TRBJ2-1; 7 bases fit TRBD2. V lost 3 bases and J lost 12; bases outside the gene matches: 5. CDR1 is SGHDN and CDR2 is FVKESK in the germline V gene. The CDR3 consists of 12 residues. CDR3 nucleotides: TGTGCCAGCAGCCATGGGGGGGGTGGGCAGTTCTTC. Protein product: CASSHGGGGQFF.

The gene calls are TRBV4-2 and TRBJ2-3; D is possibly TRBD2 (6 bases). The germline V and J ends were trimmed by 1 base and 0 bases, with 11 bases remaining between them. The germline gives CDR1 LGHNA, CDR2 YNFKEQ. The CDR3 is 16 amino acids. The CDR3 nucleotides are TGTGCCAGCAGCCAAGGAGTAGCGGTAAGCACAGATACGCAGTATTTT. It translates to CASSQGVAVSTDTQYF.

The chain combines TRBV5-4 with TRBJ2-1; 7 bases line up with TRBD2. The CDR3 covers 14 residues. Germline assignment: CDR1 SGHNT and CDR2 YYREEE (reference sequence). The junction had 2 bases not matched to a gene; V was cut back by 0 bases and J by 5 bases. CDR3: CASSLGRGDNEQFF. The CDR3 bases are TGTGCCAGCAGCTTGGGTCGGGGGGACAATGAGCAGTTCTTC.

This chain connects TRBV19 to TRBJ1-5; D uncertain. The CDR3 is 15 residues long. Germline-derived CDR1 and CDR2 are LNHDA and SQIVND (reference sequence). V lost 4 bases to trimming and J lost 0 bases, with 10 bases between them. The CDR3 nucleotides read TGTGCCAGTAGTAAGCTAACGGGTAGCAATCAGCCCCAGCATTTT. It yields the protein CASSKLTGSNQPQHF. Drawing the rest from reference TRBV19 and TRBJ1-5, the complete variable domain is DGGITQSPKYLFRKEGQNVTLSCEQNLNHDAMYWYRQDPGQGLRLIYYSQIVNDFQKGDIAEGYSVSREKKESFPLTVTSAQKNPTAFYLCASSKLTGSNQPQHFGDGTRLSIL.

The J gene is TRBJ1-6, the V gene TRBV7-9; D unclear. CDR3 length: 15 amino acids. Germline-derived CDR1 and CDR2 are SEHNR and FQNEAQ (reference sequence). Trimming cost V 0 bases and J 9 bases, with 12 bases left between them. The chain's CDR3 is CASSLAVGRSSPLHF. CDR3 sequence (DNA): TGTGCCAGCAGCTTAGCGGTGGGGAGGAGTTCACCCCTCCACTTT. Full variable domain (outside the CDR3, taken from reference TRBV7-9 and TRBJ1-6): DTGVSQNPRHKITKRGQNVTFRCDPISEHNRLYWYRQTLGQGPEFLTYFQNEAQLEKSRLLSDRFSAERPKGSFSTLEIQRTEQGDSAMYLCASSLAVGRSSPLHFGNGTRLTVT.

The rearrangement joins TRBV30 to TRBJ1-1; TRBD1 might be the D (5 bases). The CDR3 contains 16 residues. Germline values: CDR1 GTSNPN, CDR2 SVGIG (reference sequence). Trimming pared 2 bases from V and 4 bases from J, leaving 20 bases between. The DNA of the CDR3 is TGTGCCTGGAGTTCTTGGGGGGAGAGGGAGAGCACTGAAGCTTTCTTT. Translation: CAWSSWGERESTEAFF.

Concerning this clone itself: One junction end disagrees with the germline gene, perhaps due to a read error. The gene calls are TRBV27 and TRBJ2-4, with 7 bases identical to TRBD1. Germline V gene sequence: CDR1 MNHEY, CDR2 SMNVEV (reference sequence). CDR3 length: 13 amino acids. CDR3: CASARDSPNSQYF. The CDR3 DNA reads TGTGCCAGCGCACGGGACAGCCCAAACAGTCAGTACTTC.

This clone was seen at least ten times. The chain recombines TRBV4-2 with TRBJ2-1; D gene uncertain. The CDR3 contains 16 residues. The germline gives CDR1 LGHNA, CDR2 YNFKEQ. Trimming took off 0 bases at V and 2 bases at J, with 11 bases between the two ends. The CDR3 DNA is TGTGCCAGCAGCCAAGAGAGCACTAACCCCTACAATGAGCAGTTCTTC. Translated: CASSQESTNPYNEQFF.

The V and J genes are TRBV7-9 and TRBJ2-3, with 11 nucleotides matching TRBD2. There are 16 residues in the CDR3. Germline-derived CDR1 and CDR2 are SEHNR and FQNEAQ (reference sequence). With V trimmed by 1 base and J by 6 bases, 6 bases remained unmatched. CDR3 sequence reads: CASSLEGLAAVDTQYF. The CDR3 coding sequence is TGTGCCAGCAGCTTAGAGGGACTAGCGGCCGTGGATACGCAGTATTTT.

The chain recombines TRBV4-2 with TRBJ2-5; TRBD1 is a possible D gene (5 bases). Trimming stripped 4 bases from V and 2 bases from J, with 14 bases between. The CDR3 extends over 15 amino acids. The germline CDR1 and CDR2 sequences are LGHNA and YNFKEQ. CDR3 in DNA: TGTGCCAGCAGCCTAAGGGGCCAGCGTCAAGAGACCCAGTACTTC. Its translation is CASSLRGQRQETQYF.

This chain uses TRBV7-6 with TRBJ1-1; 8 nucleotides agree with TRBD1. This CDR3 has 17 residues. The V gene's germline CDR1 is SGHVS and CDR2 FNYEAQ. V shed 1 base, J shed 5 bases, and the junction held 12 bases outside the gene matches. CDR3 nucleotide sequence: TGTGCCAGCAGCTTAGTTCCTATGACAGGGGATGGTACTGAAGCTTTCTTT. Encoded protein: CASSLVPMTGDGTEAFF.

This chain joins TRBV7-9 and TRBJ2-1; the D gene is possibly TRBD1 (6 bases). Per the germline V gene, CDR1 is SEHNR and CDR2 is FQNEAQ (reference sequence). Trimming left V 3 bases short and J 7 bases short, with 13 bases between. The CDR3 has 14 residues. The CDR3 sequence: CASSLANRVNEQFF. CDR3 DNA sequence: TGTGCCAGCAGCTTGGCAAACAGGGTGAATGAGCAGTTCTTC.

This chain connects TRBV28 to TRBJ1-1, with TRBD1 as a possible D gene (6 bases). The CDR3 contains 14 residues. Per the germline V gene, CDR1 is MDHEN and CDR2 is SYDVKM. V was clipped by 5 bases and J by 1 base, with 11 bases between them. The CDR3, as DNA: TGTGCCAGCAGTCCCCCGACAGGGAACACTGAAGCTTTCTTT. It yields the protein CASSPPTGNTEAFF.

This rearrangement joins TRBV5-6 to TRBJ2-3; 11 bases map to TRBD2. V shed 4 bases, J shed 5 bases, and the junction held 6 bases outside the gene matches. CDR1 is SGHDT, CDR2 YYEEEE, per germline. The CDR3 has 15 amino acids. DNA of the CDR3: TGTGCCAGCAGCGTCACTAGCGGGGGACAAGATACGCAGTATTTT. Residues: CASSVTSGGQDTQYF. Complete variable domain (other parts from reference TRBV5-6 and TRBJ2-3): DAGVTQSPTHLIKTRGQQVTLRCSPKSGHDTVSWYQQALGQGPQFIFQYYEEEERQRGNFPDRFSGHQFPNYSSELNVNALLLGDSALYLCASSVTSGGQDTQYFGPGTRLTVL.